One sample yielded the 26 T cell receptor beta chains listed below, sequenced in a study of CD8 T cells in ankylosing spondylitis. A single record per CDR3 protein comes from TCRdb applying MiXCR to the 5' RACE reads. The sample records 210,000 or so distinct CDR3 sequences, around 8% being singletons. The sequenced material came from blood, either unsorted or a sorted T cell fraction (not recorded which). The source is a female donor with ankylosing spondylitis or in good health (not recorded which).

The V and J genes are TRBV5-1 and TRBJ2-7; no firm D call. V was pared by 4 bases and J by 3 bases, with 5 bases between. CDR3 length: 11 amino acids. Looked up from germline, CDR1 is SGHRS and CDR2 is YFSETQ. CDR3 sequence (DNA): TGCGCCAGCAGCACAAACTACGAGCAGTACTTC. It encodes CASSTNYEQYF.

This clonotype was detected many times. The rearrangement links TRBV7-7 to TRBJ2-5, with D maybe TRBD2 (6 bases). Germline V gene lookup returns CDR1 SSHAT and CDR2 FNYEAQ (reference sequence). Trimming took 6 bases from V and 10 from J, leaving 18 bases between them. The CDR3 has 13 amino acids. CDR3 in amino acids: CASSLTTGGVQYF. The CDR3, as DNA: TGTGCCAGCAGTTTAACTACCGGCGGGGTCCAGTACTTC.

As to this clonotype: Without the conserved terminal phenylalanine or tryptophan, this CDR3 likely stems from a read error. V usage is TRBV6-5 and J usage is TRBJ2-5, with D tentatively TRBD2 (5 bases). CDR1 is MNHEY and CDR2 is SVGAGI in the germline V gene. The V gene lost 4 bases and the J gene lost 2 bases, with 8 bases spanning the gap. This CDR3 comprises 13 residues. CDR3 nucleotides: TGTGCCAGCAGTTTAGGGAGTCAAGAGACCCAGTACCTC. This translates into CASSLGSQETQYL.

This clonotype occurred many times. CDR3 amino acids: CASSPKSSGRFLGDEQFF. The CDR3 coding sequence is TGTGCCAGCAGCCCAAAGTCTAGCGGGAGGTTCCTCGGCGATGAGCAGTTCTTC. This sequence joins TRBV12-3 or TRBV12-4 and TRBJ2-1, with 11 nucleotides matching TRBD2. V gave up 6 bases and J gave up 8 bases; unmatched junction bases: 18. The CDR3 totals 18 residues.

This clonotype has more than one count but fewer than ten. This chain joins TRBV4-1 and TRBJ2-2; 10 positions agree with TRBD1. Trimming at V came to 0 bases and at J to 6 bases, leaving 19 bases not matched to a gene. Looked up from germline, CDR1 is MGHRA and CDR2 is YSYEKL. The CDR3 totals 21 residues. CDR3 sequence (DNA): TGCGCCAGCAGCCAAGACGCCCCGGGACAGGGGAGAATCATCCCTCCCGGGGAGCTGTTTTTT. Amino acids: CASSQDAPGQGRIIPPGELFF.

This clonotype was seen ten or more times. V and J are TRBV28 and TRBJ2-7, with 8 nucleotides matching TRBD2. The CDR3 consists of 15 residues. The ends lost 6 bases at V and 4 bases at J; junction bases unmatched: 11. CDR1 MDHEN and CDR2 SYDVKM come from the germline V gene. The CDR3 bases are TGTGCCAGCAGCATCCAGGGGCGGGGGGCATACGAGCAGTACTTC. Its translation: CASSIQGRGAYEQYF. Filled out from reference TRBV28 and TRBJ2-7, the complete variable domain reads DVKVTQSSRYLVKRTGEKVFLECVQDMDHENMFWYRQDPGLGLRLIYFSYDVKMKEKGDIPEGYSVSREKKERFSLILESASTNQTSMYLCASSIQGRGAYEQYFGPGTRLTVT.

This clonotype was seen at least ten times. J is TRBJ2-1 and V is TRBV5-1; 7 positions agree with TRBD2. V trimming: 1 base; J trimming: 4 bases; junction bases outside the gene matches: 8. The CDR3 loop spans 16 amino acids. Germline CDR1 SGHRS, CDR2 YFSETQ. CDR3 nucleotides: TGCGCCAGCAGCTTGTCGGGGGGAGTGGAATACAATGAGCAGTTCTTC. It codes for CASSLSGGVEYNEQFF.

This clonotype was observed many times. The chain recombines TRBV5-1 with TRBJ2-3; 10 nucleotides line up with TRBD2. The CDR3 consists of 15 residues. Germline CDR1 reads SGHRS; CDR2 reads YFSETQ. The V segment lost 6 bases and the J segment 0 bases; nucleotides outside the gene matches: 4. CDR3 sequence: CASNLAGASTDTQYF. As DNA, the CDR3 is TGCGCCAGCAACCTAGCGGGAGCTAGCACAGATACGCAGTATTTT.

This clonotype appeared many times. The gene calls are TRBV2 and TRBJ2-1; 7 bases line up with TRBD1. The CDR3 is made up of 14 amino acids. Trimming removed 5 bases from V and 6 bases from J; junction bases left unmatched: 7. From germline, CDR1 is SNHLY and CDR2 FYNNEI. CDR3 DNA: TGTGCCAGCAGTTTAGACAGGGTAGGCAATGAGCAGTTCTTC. This codes for CASSLDRVGNEQFF.

This clonotype appeared many times. The rearrangement links TRBV4-3 to TRBJ2-2; unclear D gene. Deletions cut 0 bases from V and 7 bases from J, with 24 bases between. Germline CDR1 is LGHNA and CDR2 is YSLEER. The CDR3 spans 19 residues. This chain's CDR3 is CASSQEFGRGQEWSGELFF. Here the CDR3 DNA reads TGCGCCAGCAGCCAAGAATTTGGTCGTGGTCAGGAGTGGAGCGGGGAGCTGTTTTTT.

This clonotype has a handful of counts. V and J are TRBV11-2 and TRBJ2-6; TRBD1 matches 7 bases. The CDR3 has 17 amino acids. The V and J ends lost 0 bases and 2 bases, in that order; junction bases with no gene match: 4. Looked up from germline, CDR1 is SGHAT and CDR2 is FQNNGV. The CDR3 nucleotides are TGTGCCAGCAGCTTAGATGGGACAGAAACTGGGGCCAACGTCCTGACTTTC. Protein product: CASSLDGTETGANVLTF.

This clonotype was seen repeatedly, ten times or more. V gene TRBV27 combines with J gene TRBJ1-1; D not certain. V shed 1 base and J shed 4 bases, with 7 bases lying between them. Germline V lookup: CDR1 MNHEY, CDR2 SMNVEV (reference sequence). This CDR3 has 13 amino acids. CDR3 sequence: CASSLWEGTEAFF. The CDR3 nucleotides read TGTGCCAGCAGTTTATGGGAGGGCACTGAAGCTTTCTTT.

This clonotype has more than one count but fewer than ten. V is TRBV7-9 and J is TRBJ2-5; D not certain. Germline CDR1 and CDR2: SEHNR and FQNEAQ (reference sequence). V was shortened by 5 bases and J by 5 bases, with 6 bases between the two germline ends. The CDR3 length is 11 residues. The CDR3 is CASSRYETQYF. The CDR3 nucleotides are TGTGCCAGCAGCCGATATGAGACCCAGTACTTC. Variable domain in full (rest from reference TRBV7-9 and TRBJ2-5): DTGVSQNPRHKITKRGQNVTFRCDPISEHNRLYWYRQTLGQGPEFLTYFQNEAQLEKSRLLSDRFSAERPKGSFSTLEIQRTEQGDSAMYLCASSRYETQYFGPGTRLLVL.

This clonotype was seen ten or more times. The chain uses TRBV20-1 and TRBJ2-7, with TRBD2 identical over 11 bases. CDR3 size: 17 residues. CDR1 is DFQATT and CDR2 is SNEGSKA in the germline V gene (reference sequence). CDR3 in amino acids: CSSEGLAGGISSYEQYF. CDR3 nucleotide sequence: TGCAGCTCCGAAGGGCTAGCGGGAGGAATAAGCTCCTACGAGCAGTACTTC.

There are many counts of this clonotype. The rearrangement joins TRBV5-1 to TRBJ2-1, with TRBD2 matching over 11 bases. The V segment lost 3 bases and the J segment 5 bases; nucleotides outside the gene matches: 4. Germline CDR1 and CDR2: SGHRS and YFSETQ. The CDR3 contains 15 residues. The chain's CDR3 is CASSWPSGRNNEQFF. In nucleotides, the CDR3 is TGCGCCAGCAGCTGGCCTAGCGGGAGGAACAATGAGCAGTTCTTC.

The table lists this clonotype with many counts. This chain connects TRBV20-1 to TRBJ1-5; no clear D. CDR3 length: 13 residues. Trimming took off 3 bases at V and 7 bases at J, with 13 bases between the two ends. CDR1 DFQATT and CDR2 SNEGSKA come from the germline V gene (reference sequence). CDR3 in DNA: TGCAGTGCTAGGGGAGGGCGAGGACAGCCCCAGCATTTT. Residues: CSARGGRGQPQHF.

This clonotype has a count of ten or more. The rearrangement uses TRBV20-1 and TRBJ2-1, with 10 nucleotides matching TRBD2. CDR1 and CDR2 from the germline V gene are DFQATT and SNEGSKA (reference sequence). The CDR3 has 18 residues. Trimming cost V 5 bases and J 1 base; bases outside gene matches: 14. CDR3 loop: CSARRYSGRKESYNEQFF. CDR3 bases: TGCAGTGCTCGCCGTTATAGCGGGAGGAAGGAATCCTACAATGAGCAGTTCTTC.

This clonotype was seen at least ten times. The chain employs TRBV7-2 and TRBJ2-7, with D unclear. Trimming removed 8 bases at V and 1 base at J, with 9 bases between. CDR3 length equals 12 residues. Germline V lookup: CDR1 SGHTA, CDR2 FQGNSA. The DNA of the CDR3 is TGTGCCAGCGCTTCCTTATCCTACGAGCAGTACTTC. It codes for CASASLSYEQYF.

This clonotype was counted at least ten times. This sequence joins TRBV5-1 and TRBJ2-1; TRBD2 agrees at 10 bases. CDR3 size: 17 residues. Germline loops: CDR1 SGHRS, CDR2 YFSETQ. V lost 3 bases, J lost 2 bases, and 8 bases stayed unmatched. The CDR3 bases are TGCGCCAGCAGCTACCGGACTAGCGGAATACCCTACAATGAGCAGTTCTTC. Its translation: CASSYRTSGIPYNEQFF.

In this sample, this clonotype turned up many times. The chain uses TRBV7-8 and TRBJ1-1, with TRBD1 identical over 7 bases. The V gene's germline CDR1 is SGHVS and CDR2 FQNEAQ. CDR3 length: 16 amino acids. J gave up 0 bases and V 5 bases, and 9 bases lay outside the gene matches. Here the CDR3 DNA reads TGTGCCAGCAGCCCTAACTCCGGGACAGTGAACACTGAAGCTTTCTTT. It encodes CASSPNSGTVNTEAFF.

There are many counts of this clonotype. The J gene is TRBJ2-7, the V gene TRBV29-1; 8 bases align to TRBD1. The ends lost 7 bases at V and 5 bases at J; junction bases unmatched: 10. Germline V lookup: CDR1 SQVTM, CDR2 ANQGSEA. The CDR3 has 13 amino acids. This CDR3 reads CSGSDRGGDEQYF. The CDR3 region has the DNA TGCAGCGGAAGTGACAGGGGAGGCGACGAGCAGTACTTC.

This clonotype was observed at least ten times. The chain combines TRBV20-1 with TRBJ2-1, with D tentatively TRBD1 (5 bases). The germline CDR1 and CDR2 sequences are DFQATT and SNEGSKA (reference sequence). This CDR3 contains 13 residues. Trimming took off 3 bases at V and 9 bases at J, with 15 bases between the two ends. The CDR3 loop is CSASQRQGFEQFF. In nucleotides, the CDR3 is TGCAGTGCTAGCCAAAGGCAGGGTTTTGAGCAGTTCTTC.

The sample holds a few counts of this clonotype. This rearrangement joins TRBV29-1 to TRBJ2-3, with 7 bases lining up with TRBD1. CDR3 length equals 14 residues. Unmatched junction bases numbered 9, after V lost 1 base and J lost 8 bases. In germline, CDR1 is SQVTM, CDR2 ANQGSEA. This chain's CDR3 is CSVEGRSGQSTQYF. CDR3 sequence (DNA): TGCAGCGTTGAAGGCCGGTCGGGACAGTCTACGCAGTATTTT.

This clonotype was seen many times. The CDR3 DNA reads as TGTGCCAGCAGTTTAGCCGGGCCGACAGATACGCAGTATTTT. It codes for CASSLAGPTDTQYF. The chain couples TRBV12-3 or TRBV12-4 to TRBJ2-3; D remains ambiguous. This CDR3 region has 14 residues. Trimming removed 0 bases at V and 3 bases at J, with 7 bases between.

The sample holds many counts of this clonotype. J is TRBJ1-5 and V is TRBV7-2, with TRBD1 matching over 8 bases. V trimming: 5 bases; J trimming: 6 bases; junction bases outside the gene matches: 9. The CDR3 has 15 residues. Germline CDR1 and CDR2: SGHTA and FQGNSA. The CDR3 coding sequence is TGTGCCAGCAGCGTCGGCGGGCAGGGGGCTCAGCCCCAGCATTTT. Protein product: CASSVGGQGAQPQHF.

This clonotype has a count of ten or more. The chain couples TRBV28 to TRBJ2-1; D remains ambiguous. This CDR3 contains 15 residues. The germline gives CDR1 MDHEN, CDR2 SYDVKM. V lost 5 bases, J lost 0 bases, and 11 bases lay in between. The CDR3 DNA is TGTGCCAGCAGTATCCCAGGTTCCTCCTACAATGAGCAGTTCTTC. Protein sequence: CASSIPGSSYNEQFF.